Below, 15 T cell receptor beta chains from the same sample are listed, as sequenced in a study of coeliac disease (dated by TCRdb to about 2022). Study-wide findings and limitations: Active coeliac intraepithelial and lamina propria samples had lower TRB and TRG repertoire clonality than controls, suggesting that diverse T cells were recruited.

The library was made by the immunoSEQ multiplex PCR assay. TCRdb stores this immuneACCESS table with in-frame sequences only. Part of the clones is absent; in the studies checked, under half of the shortfall reflects unresolved V genes, and no reason is known for the rest. Counted in this sample were more than 4,000 clones; around 66% of them appeared once. The ten largest make up roughly 14% of the sample. Their antigens are not known. Sequencing was carried out using intraepithelial lymphocytes from the gut. Per the publication, the cell subset or site label means: intraepithelial cell (IEC) fraction of small intestinal biopsy. The receptors stem from a woman aged 18 to 35 with active celiac disease.

This clone was detected a few times. This chain connects TRBV11-2 to TRBJ1-6; D uncertain. V lost 4 bases and J lost 3, with 7 bases in between. Germline CDR1 SGHAT, CDR2 FQNNGV. The CDR3 loop spans 14 amino acids. The CDR3 is CASSSRDYNSPLHF. The CDR3 DNA sequence: TGTGCCAGCAGCTCCCGGGACTATAATTCACCCCTCCACTTT.

DNA for the CDR3: TGTGCCAGCAGAGGACAGGGGTTATGGCAGCCCCAGCATTTT. Its protein is CASRGQGLWQPQHF. This chain connects TRBV7-9 to TRBJ1-5; 9 bases are shared with TRBD1. This CDR3 region has 14 residues. Germline V gives CDR1 SEHNR, CDR2 FQNEAQ (reference sequence). Trimming removed 6 bases from V and 7 bases from J; junction bases left unmatched: 7.

The chain uses TRBV5-1 and TRBJ2-3; 9 nucleotides line up with TRBD2. Germline V gene data show CDR1 as SGHRS and CDR2 as YFSETQ. Germline trimming cut 4 bases from V and 2 bases from J; bases unmatched to any gene: 8. The CDR3 runs to 16 residues. CDR3 sequence: CASSHPKREATDTQYF. CDR3 DNA: TGCGCCAGCAGCCACCCTAAGCGGGAGGCCACAGATACGCAGTATTTT.

The chain is built from TRBV9 and TRBJ2-3; a weak D match, TRBD1 (5 bases). The CDR3 is 16 amino acids. Trimming cost V 0 bases and J 3 bases, with 14 bases left between them. Germline V gene data show CDR1 as SGDLS and CDR2 as YYNGEE. The CDR3 region is CASSVGPGIGTDTQYF. The CDR3 DNA reads TGTGCCAGCAGCGTAGGCCCAGGGATTGGGACAGATACGCAGTATTTT.

This chain uses TRBV2 with TRBJ2-5, with D possibly TRBD2 on 5 matching bases. Germline V gene lookup returns CDR1 SNHLY and CDR2 FYNNEI. CDR3 length: 13 residues. V was clipped by 6 bases and J by 2 bases, with 10 bases between them. The CDR3 loop is CASSDGVQETQYF. The CDR3 DNA sequence: TGTGCCAGCAGCGACGGGGTTCAAGAGACCCAGTACTTC. Complete variable domain (other parts from reference TRBV2 and TRBJ2-5): EPEVTQTPSHQVTQMGQEVILRCVPISNHLYFYWYRQILGQKVEFLVSFYNNEISEKSEIFDDQFSVERPDGSNFTLKIRSTKLEDSAMYFCASSDGVQETQYFGPGTRLLVL.

A few counts support this clone. The genes are TRBV7-3 and TRBJ1-1; 7 bases align to TRBD1. The CDR3 covers 14 residues. Unmatched junction bases numbered 7, after V lost 3 bases and J lost 6 bases. CDR1 SGHTA and CDR2 FQGTGA come from the germline V gene. CDR3 sequence (DNA): TGTGCCAGCAGCTTGACAGGGAGAGAAGCTGAAGCTTTCTTT. Translation gives CASSLTGREAEAFF. The entire variable domain, with the rest obtained from reference TRBV7-3 and TRBJ1-1, is as follows: GAGVSQTPSNKVTEKGKYVELRCDPISGHTALYWYRQSLGQGPEFLIYFQGTGAADDSGLPNDRFFAVRPEGSVSTLKIQRTERGDSAVYLCASSLTGREAEAFFGQGTRLTVV.

The V and J genes are TRBV5-4 and TRBJ2-5, with D perhaps TRBD1 (6 bases). The V and J ends lost 4 bases and 2 bases respectively, with 15 bases between them. This CDR3 has 15 residues. Germline values: CDR1 SGHNT, CDR2 YYREEE (reference sequence). The CDR3 coding sequence is TGTGCCAGCAGCGAATGGGACATCAGACAAGAGACCCAGTACTTC. Translation: CASSEWDIRQETQYF.

As regards this clone: Other DNA sequences in this specimen translate into the identical CDR3. The V call is TRBV11-2, the J call TRBJ2-5; possibly TRBD2 for D (5 bases). Germline CDR1 SGHAT, CDR2 FQNNGV. The V end lost 1 base, the J end lost 5 bases, and 5 bases lay between the germline ends. This CDR3 is built from 12 residues. The CDR3 nucleotides read TGTGCCAGCAGCTTAGCGGGGGAGACCCAGTACTTC. Translated: CASSLAGETQYF.

This clone was observed a handful of times. This chain links TRBV10-3 with TRBJ2-3; 7 positions match TRBD2. Germline assignment: CDR1 ENHRY and CDR2 SYGVKD. CDR3 size: 14 residues. After removal of 4 bases from V and 1 base from J, the junction contained 2 bases not matched to a gene. In DNA form, the CDR3 reads TGTGCCATCAGTGGGGCGGGGGGCACAGATACGCAGTATTTT. The encoded protein is CAISGAGGTDTQYF.

CDR3 in DNA: TGTGCCAGCAGCTTAATGCCTAGCGGTTACACCGGGGAGCTGTTTTTT. Translation gives CASSLMPSGYTGELFF. The J gene is TRBJ2-2, the V gene TRBV7-2, with 7 bases aligning to TRBD2. CDR1 and CDR2 (germline): SGHTA, FQGNSA. V trimming: 2 bases; J trimming: 3 bases; junction bases outside the gene matches: 6. This CDR3 has 16 residues.

This chain links TRBV30 with TRBJ2-7; TRBD2 matches at 15 bases. Trimming took 7 bases from V and 12 from J; bases not matched to a gene: 13. Germline CDR1 reads GTSNPN; CDR2 reads SVGIG (reference sequence). The CDR3 length is 14 residues. CDR3 DNA: TGTGCCTCCCGGACTAGCGGGGGGGAAAGTCGGTTGTACGTC. This sequence encodes CASRTSGGESRLYV.

V usage is TRBV27 and J usage is TRBJ2-7; D possibly corresponds to TRBD2 (6 bases). The CDR3 contains 15 residues. Germline V gives CDR1 MNHEY, CDR2 SMNVEV (reference sequence). Trimming left V 6 bases short and J 5 bases short, with 20 bases between. For the CDR3, the DNA is TGTGCCAGCAGCCCTTGGGACTCCGAACGCCACGAGCAGTACTTC. Residues: CASSPWDSERHEQYF.

This clone is termed medium-sized. The V gene is TRBV28, the J gene TRBJ1-5; unclear D gene. V dropped 4 bases and J dropped 0 bases, with 13 bases sitting between them. This CDR3 region has 16 residues. The V gene's germline CDR1 is MDHEN and CDR2 SYDVKM. The CDR3 bases are TGTGCCAGCAGTTGGGAGGGCCTAGATAGCAATCAGCCCCAGCATTTT. It is translated as CASSWEGLDSNQPQHF. Looking up the rest from reference TRBV28 and TRBJ1-5 gives the full variable domain: DVKVTQSSRYLVKRTGEKVFLECVQDMDHENMFWYRQDPGLGLRLIYFSYDVKMKEKGDIPEGYSVSREKKERFSLILESASTNQTSMYLCASSWEGLDSNQPQHFGDGTRLSIL.

This clone was detected once. This chain uses TRBV15 with TRBJ2-1, with TRBD2 identical over 9 bases. Germline lookup yields CDR1 LNHNV and CDR2 YYDKDF (reference sequence). The CDR3 loop spans 18 amino acids. V lost 3 bases, J lost 3 bases, and 12 bases stayed unmatched. The CDR3 here is CATSRERFSGGSYNEQFF. CDR3 sequence (DNA): TGTGCCACCAGCAGGGAACGTTTCAGCGGGGGGAGCTACAATGAGCAGTTCTTC.

This clone turned up a few times. The V and J genes are TRBV7-6 and TRBJ2-5; D call uncertain. V lost 1 base and J lost 5, with 8 bases in between. The CDR3 has 13 residues. CDR1 is SGHVS, CDR2 FNYEAQ, per germline. CDR3 DNA sequence: TGTGCCAGCAGCTTAGAGAGGCTGGAGACCCAGTACTTC. Translation gives CASSLERLETQYF.